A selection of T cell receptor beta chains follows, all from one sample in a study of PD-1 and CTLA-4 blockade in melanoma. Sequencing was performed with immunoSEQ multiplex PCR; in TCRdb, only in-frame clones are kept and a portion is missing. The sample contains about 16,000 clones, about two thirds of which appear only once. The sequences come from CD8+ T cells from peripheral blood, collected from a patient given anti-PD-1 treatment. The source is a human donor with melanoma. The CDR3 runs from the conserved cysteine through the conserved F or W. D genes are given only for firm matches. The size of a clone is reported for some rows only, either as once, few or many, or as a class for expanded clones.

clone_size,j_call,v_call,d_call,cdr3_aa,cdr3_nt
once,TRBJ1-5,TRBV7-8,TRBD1,CASRDRGNQPQHF,TGTGCCAGCAGGGACAGGGGAAATCAGCCCCAGCATTTT
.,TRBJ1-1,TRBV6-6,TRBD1,CASTPTGGNTEAFF,TGTGCCAGCACCCCGACAGGGGGGAACACTGAAGCTTTCTTT
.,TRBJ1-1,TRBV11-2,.,CASSFWTETEAFF,TGTGCCAGCAGCTTCTGGACCGAAACTGAAGCTTTCTTT
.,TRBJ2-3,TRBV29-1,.,CSAAGGGTGDTQYF,TGCAGCGCCGCGGGTGGGGGAACTGGAGATACGCAGTATTTT
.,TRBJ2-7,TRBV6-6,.,CASSSGPVLAYEQYF,TGTGCCAGCAGTTCAGGACCAGTCCTTGCCTACGAGCAGTACTTC
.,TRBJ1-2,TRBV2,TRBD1,CASRGTGTSYGYTF,TGTGCCAGCAGGGGGACAGGGACCTCCTATGGCTACACCTTC
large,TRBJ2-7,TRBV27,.,CASSPTSEYEQYF,TGTGCCAGCAGTCCCACCTCGGAGTACGAGCAGTACTTC
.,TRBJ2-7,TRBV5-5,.,CASSLVGPLESYEQYF,TGTGCCAGCAGCTTGGTGGGCCCACTCGAATCGTACGAGCAGTACTTC
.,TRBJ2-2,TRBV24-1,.,CATSDRRDTGPGELFF,TGTGCCACCAGTGATAGGCGGGACACAGGCCCCGGGGAGCTGTTTTTT
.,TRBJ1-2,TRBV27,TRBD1,CASSLRGPGYNYGYTF,TGTGCCAGCAGTTTAAGGGGGCCCGGTTATAACTATGGCTACACCTTC
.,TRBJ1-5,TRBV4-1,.,CASSQERAEISNQPQHF,TGCGCCAGCAGCCAAGAACGGGCAGAGATTAGCAATCAGCCCCAGCATTTT
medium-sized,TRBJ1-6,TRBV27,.,CASSLKGLTLHF,TGTGCCAGCAGTTTAAAGGGTTTAACCCTCCACTTT
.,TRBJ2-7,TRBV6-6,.,CASSYSLQEQYF,TGTGCCAGCAGTTACTCCCTGCAGGAGCAGTACTTC
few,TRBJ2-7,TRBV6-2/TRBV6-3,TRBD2,CASSPIASGGLYEQYF,TGTGCCAGCAGCCCCATCGCTAGCGGGGGATTGTACGAGCAGTACTTC
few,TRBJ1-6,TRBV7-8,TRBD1,CASSLAETGGYSSPLHF,TGTGCCAGCAGCTTAGCGGAGACAGGGGGTTATAGCTCACCCCTCCACTTT
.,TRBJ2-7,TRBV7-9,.,CASSFEGLFYEQYF,TGTGCCAGCAGCTTCGAGGGTCTCTTCTACGAGCAGTACTTC
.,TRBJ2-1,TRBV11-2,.,CASSLVRVDEQFF,TGTGCCAGCAGCTTAGTGAGAGTTGATGAGCAGTTCTTC
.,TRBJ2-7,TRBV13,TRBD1,CASSLGTGTEQYF,TGTGCCAGCAGCTTAGGGACAGGGACCGAGCAGTACTTC
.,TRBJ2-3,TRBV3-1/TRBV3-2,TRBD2,CASWEAGAPTDTQYF,TGTGCCAGCTGGGAAGCGGGGGCCCCCACAGATACGCAGTATTTT
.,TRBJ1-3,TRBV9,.,CASSPWEGRSGNTIYF,TGTGCCAGCAGCCCCTGGGAGGGCAGGTCTGGAAACACCATATATTTT
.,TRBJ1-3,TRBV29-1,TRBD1,CSVEDFQGASGNTIYF,TGCAGCGTTGAAGATTTTCAGGGGGCCTCTGGAAACACCATATATTTT
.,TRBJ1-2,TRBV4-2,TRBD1,CASSPRQGGNYGYTF,TGTGCCAGCAGCCCCCGACAGGGAGGGAACTATGGCTACACCTTC
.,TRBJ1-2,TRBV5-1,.,CASSLAAGGTPWGYTF,TGCGCCAGCAGCTTGGCCGCGGGCGGTACCCCATGGGGCTACACCTTC
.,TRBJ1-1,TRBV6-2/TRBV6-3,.,CASSYSSREAFF,TGTGCCAGCAGTTACTCAAGCAGGGAAGCTTTCTTT
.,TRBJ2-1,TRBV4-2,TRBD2,CASSPRTSGSEYNEQFF,TGTGCCAGCAGCCCGAGGACTAGCGGGAGTGAGTACAATGAGCAGTTCTTC
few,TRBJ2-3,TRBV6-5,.,CASSQLYRVTDTQYF,TGTGCCAGCAGTCAATTGTACAGGGTTACAGATACGCAGTATTTT
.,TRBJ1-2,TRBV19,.,CASSTGLQYGYTF,TGTGCCAGTAGTACAGGCCTCCAATATGGCTACACCTTC
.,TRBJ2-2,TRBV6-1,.,CASSESVAGTAELFF,TGTGCCAGCAGTGAATCAGTGGCAGGGACCGCGGAGCTGTTTTTT
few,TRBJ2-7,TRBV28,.,CASSLDEYEQYF,TGTGCCAGCAGTTTAGACGAATACGAGCAGTACTTC
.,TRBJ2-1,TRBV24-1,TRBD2,CATRASPGLYRNEQFF,TGTGCCACCAGGGCATCACCGGGACTATACCGCAATGAGCAGTTCTTC
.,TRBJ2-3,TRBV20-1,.,CSASSAFDEAVTDTQYF,TGCAGTGCTAGTTCGGCTTTTGATGAGGCGGTAACAGATACGCAGTATTTT
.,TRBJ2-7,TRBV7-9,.,CASSSQGVNRGYEQYF,TGTGCCAGCAGCTCTCAAGGGGTCAACCGGGGGTACGAGCAGTACTTC
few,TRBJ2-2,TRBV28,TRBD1,CASSPDRDSEFGELFF,TGTGCCAGCAGTCCCGATAGGGACAGCGAATTCGGGGAGCTGTTTTTT
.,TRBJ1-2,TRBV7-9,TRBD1,CASSSSGTGTNYGYTF,TGTGCCAGCAGCTCCTCCGGGACAGGGACTAACTATGGCTACACCTTC
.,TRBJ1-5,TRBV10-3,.,CAISEPGVRNQPQHF,TGTGCCATCAGTGAACCGGGGGTGAGGAATCAGCCCCAGCATTTT
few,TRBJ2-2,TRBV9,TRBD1,CASSQGAHLGTGELFF,TGTGCCAGCAGCCAGGGGGCGCATTTGGGCACCGGGGAGCTGTTTTTT
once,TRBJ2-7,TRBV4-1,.,CASSPTGRQDSYEQYF,TGCGCCAGCAGCCCGACCGGAAGACAGGATTCCTACGAGCAGTACTTC
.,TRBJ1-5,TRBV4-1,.,CASSRSGGGKISGNQPQHF,TGCGCCAGCAGCCGATCCGGGGGGGGCAAGATATCGGGCAATCAGCCCCAGCATTTT
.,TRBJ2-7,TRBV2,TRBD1,CASSERVDRVIYEQYF,TGTGCCAGCAGTGAAAGGGTGGACAGGGTGATCTACGAGCAGTACTTC
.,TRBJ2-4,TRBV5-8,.,CASSLDPGSDIQYF,TGTGCCAGCAGCTTGGATCCAGGGAGCGACATTCAGTACTTC
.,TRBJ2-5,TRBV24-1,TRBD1,CATSDLQGQHQETQYF,TGTGCCACCAGTGATTTGCAGGGACAGCACCAAGAGACCCAGTACTTC
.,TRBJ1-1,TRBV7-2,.,CASSLAGRPLNTEAFF,TGTGCCAGCAGCTTAGCGGGGCGGCCGTTGAACACTGAAGCTTTCTTT
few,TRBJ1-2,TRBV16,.,CASSQVPSPVQGNYGYTF,TGTGCCAGCAGCCAAGTCCCAAGTCCCGTTCAGGGGAACTATGGCTACACCTTC
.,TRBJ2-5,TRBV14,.,CASSQDRGPVQETQYF,TGTGCCAGCAGCCAAGACCGAGGGCCAGTCCAAGAGACCCAGTACTTC
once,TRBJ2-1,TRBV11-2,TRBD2,CASSAGLAGGPVHDEQFF,TGTGCCAGCAGCGCCGGACTAGCGGGGGGGCCAGTTCACGATGAGCAGTTCTTC
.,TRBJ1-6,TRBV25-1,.,CASSGEAEWNSPLHF,TGTGCCAGCAGTGGTGAAGCGGAATGGAATTCACCCCTCCACTTT
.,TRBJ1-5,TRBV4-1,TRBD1,CASSQLPGTVNQPQHF,TGCGCCAGCAGCCAACTACCCGGGACAGTTAATCAGCCCCAGCATTTT
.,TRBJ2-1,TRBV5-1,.,CASSLTDGTYSYNEQFF,TGCGCCAGCAGCCTCACGGACGGGACGTACAGCTACAATGAGCAGTTCTTC
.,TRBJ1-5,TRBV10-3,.,CAISESAGQFYNQPQHF,TGTGCCATCAGTGAGTCGGCGGGACAATTTTACAATCAGCCCCAGCATTTT
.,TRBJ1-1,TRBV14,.,CASSQVGTLTEAFF,TGTGCCAGCAGCCAAGTGGGGACTCTCACTGAAGCTTTCTTT
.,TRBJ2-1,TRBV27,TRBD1,CASSAGTGPYNEQFF,TGTGCCAGCAGTGCCGGGACAGGGCCCTACAATGAGCAGTTCTTC
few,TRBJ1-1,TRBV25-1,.,CASRGAGQNTEAFF,TGTGCCAGTCGGGGCGCGGGGCAGAACACTGAAGCTTTCTTT
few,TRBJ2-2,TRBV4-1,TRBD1,CASSQTGDGYTGELFF,TGCGCCAGCAGCCAAACAGGGGATGGCTACACCGGGGAGCTGTTTTTT